The 11 T cell receptor beta chains given below trace back to one sample, sequenced in a study of human T cells and chemical hapten exposure. MiXCR, applied by TCRdb to the RACE reads, yields one record per CDR3 protein. Here the sample spans about 80,000 distinct CDR3 sequences, roughly 15% being singletons. The time point here: pre-sensitization, week 0. The treatment was: therapeutic diphenylcyclopropenone sensitization with weekly scalp DPC. Sequenced here: whole blood, sampled in connection with sensitization to the hapten diphenylcyclopropenone (DPC). The receptors derive from a woman aged 50 to 65 with alopecia areata. Some clones in this sample may be carry-over from other donors' samples.

V usage is TRBV5-4 and J usage is TRBJ1-6; no clear D gene. This CDR3 has 13 residues. Germline V gene lookup returns CDR1 SGHNT and CDR2 YYREEE (reference sequence). V was cut by 0 bases and J by 8 bases, with 6 bases left in between. In DNA form, the CDR3 reads TGTGCCAGCAGCTTGGATCTAGATTCACCCCTCCACTTT. Amino acids: CASSLDLDSPLHF.

DNA of the CDR3: TGTGCCAGCAGTTACTATTCGCGGGTCTACGAGCAGTACTTC. Its translation: CASSYYSRVYEQYF. The gene calls are TRBV6-2 or TRBV6-3 and TRBJ2-7, with a possible D match to TRBD2 (5 bases). Germline assignment: CDR1 MNHEY and CDR2 SVGEGT. The CDR3 is 14 amino acids. Deletions cut 1 base from V and 3 bases from J, with 10 bases between.

This clonotype has at least ten counts. This rearrangement joins TRBV27 to TRBJ2-1; a weak D match, TRBD2 (6 bases). The CDR3 has 15 amino acids. Trimming pared 3 bases from V and 3 bases from J, leaving 12 bases between. Per the germline V gene, CDR1 is MNHEY and CDR2 is SMNVEV (reference sequence). The CDR3 spells CASSFRAGNYNEQFF. The DNA for the CDR3 is TGTGCCAGCAGTTTTAGGGCGGGGAACTACAATGAGCAGTTCTTC.

This clonotype came up many times. The chain uses TRBV10-3 and TRBJ1-6; no definite D call. The V end was cut by 2 bases, the J end by 6 bases, with 5 bases between. Looked up from germline, CDR1 is ENHRY and CDR2 is SYGVKD. CDR3 length: 13 amino acids. The CDR3 loop reads CAISETINSPLHF. The CDR3 DNA reads as TGTGCCATCAGTGAGACAATTAATTCACCCCTCCACTTT.

The chain links TRBV2 to TRBJ2-6; D call uncertain. V was pared by 7 bases and J by 0 bases, with 10 bases between. This CDR3 is built from 15 residues. Germline V lookup: CDR1 SNHLY, CDR2 FYNNEI. CDR3 bases: TGTGCCAGCACCGCAGGCAACTCTGGGGCCAACGTCCTGACTTTC. Its translation: CASTAGNSGANVLTF.

This clonotype appeared a few times. This chain connects TRBV7-9 to TRBJ1-5; the D is unclear. V lost 1 base and J 1 base, leaving 11 bases between the germline ends. This CDR3 contains 16 residues. CDR1 and CDR2 (germline): SEHNR, FQNEAQ (reference sequence). The DNA for the CDR3 is TGTGCCAGCAGCTTAGGGTCAGGAGCCAGCAATCAGCCCCAGCATTTT. Its protein product is CASSLGSGASNQPQHF.

The chain has TRBV6-6 and TRBJ2-3; 10 nucleotides match TRBD1. The CDR3 runs 14 residues. With V trimmed by 5 bases and J by 7 bases, 6 bases remained unmatched. CDR1 is MNHNY, CDR2 SVGAGI, per germline (reference sequence). The CDR3 loop is CASSRDRGLNTQYF. CDR3 in DNA: TGTGCCAGCAGTCGCGACAGGGGGCTAAATACGCAGTATTTT.

This clonotype appeared a few times. CDR3 region: CASSLLWTSGSGELFF. The CDR3 DNA follows: TGCGCCAGCAGCTTGCTATGGACTAGCGGGTCCGGGGAGCTGTTTTTT. The chain joins TRBV5-1 to TRBJ2-2, with 11 positions matching TRBD2. This CDR3 is 16 amino acids long. Germline V CDR1 and CDR2: SGHRS, YFSETQ. Trimming at V came to 1 base and at J to 6 bases, leaving 5 bases not matched to a gene.

This clonotype was counted a few times. V is TRBV29-1 and J is TRBJ2-2; TRBD1 agrees at 7 bases. CDR3 size: 16 residues. Losses at the gene ends were 4 bases for V and 3 bases for J; bases not matched to a gene: 11. Germline CDR1 is SQVTM and CDR2 is ANQGSEA. The CDR3 DNA is TGCAGCGTTGCTCGAGTCGCCGGGACAGACACCGGGGAGCTGTTTTTT. It translates to CSVARVAGTDTGELFF.

This clonotype was seen only a few times. The CDR3 DNA follows: TGTGCCAGCAGCTTAGCCCCCCAAGAGACCCAGTACTTC. Protein: CASSLAPQETQYF. The chain is built from TRBV7-6 and TRBJ2-5; D not resolved. CDR3 length: 13 amino acids. V dropped 0 bases and J dropped 1 base, with 3 bases sitting between them. CDR1 is SGHVS, CDR2 FNYEAQ, per germline. Complete variable domain (other parts from reference TRBV7-6 and TRBJ2-5): GAGVSQSPRYKVTKRGQDVALRCDPISGHVSLYWYRQALGQGPEFLTYFNYEAQQDKSGLPNDRFSAERPEGSISTLTIQRTEQRDSAMYRCASSLAPQETQYFGPGTRLLVL.

In its sample, this clonotype was seen once. The rearrangement links TRBV18 to TRBJ1-1; possibly TRBD1 for D (6 bases). V gave up 9 bases and J gave up 3 bases, with 20 bases separating them. This CDR3 contains 15 residues. The germline V gene encodes CDR1 KGHSH and CDR2 LQKENI. The CDR3, as DNA: TGTGCCAGTTCTCGGACAGTGGCGGAATACACTGAAGCTTTCTTT. This codes for CASSRTVAEYTEAFF.